The source of this T cell receptor beta chain is a study of a mutant IDH1 vaccine in newly diagnosed glioma. With regard to this clone: What it binds is not known.

This CDR3 comprises 16 residues. Germline V gives CDR1 SGHDN, CDR2 FVKESK. V lost 3 bases, J lost 0 bases, and 9 bases lay in between. The assay was immunoSEQ multiplex PCR, and TCRdb's table has in-frame clones only and misses some. This sample has fewer than 35,000 clones, with 55% to 60% found just once. Indicated time point: week 5, during vaccination. Vaccine doses each comprised 300 ug of mutant IDH1 20-mer peptide, with topical imiquimod. The sample consisted of PBMCs, taken from a glioma patient whose treatment included an IDH1 peptide vaccine. The clonotype was recovered from a woman under 30 with glioma. This chain connects TRBV14 to TRBJ2-6, with D possibly TRBD2 on 6 matching bases. CDR3 bases: TGTGCCAGCAGCCATGTCGGGAGCTCTGGGGCCAACGTCCTGACTTTC. Protein product: CASSHVGSSGANVLTF.